The 21 T cell receptor beta chains given below trace back to one sample, sequenced in a study of control samples from healthy donors and cancer patients. Assay: immunoSEQ multiplex PCR; the TCRdb copy retains only in-frame clones and omits some. The sample gives roughly 100,000 clones, around 82% of which show up once; less than 15% is in the top ten. The specimen was blood. The receptors here all came from a woman aged 50 to 60 in good health.

The chain is built from TRBV19 and TRBJ1-4; 9 nucleotides agree with TRBD1. V gave up 6 bases and J gave up 7 bases; unmatched junction bases: 9. The germline V gene has CDR1 LNHDA and CDR2 SQIVND (reference sequence). The CDR3 sequence is 15 residues long. CDR3 in DNA: TGTGCCAGTAGGACCAAGACAGGGGGGGCTGAAAAACTGTTTTTT. It yields the protein CASRTKTGGAEKLFF.

This sequence joins TRBV4-3 and TRBJ1-6; 9 nucleotides agree with TRBD1. The CDR3 length is 14 residues. The trim removed 5 bases at V and 6 bases at J, leaving 2 bases unmatched. Germline CDR1 reads LGHNA; CDR2 reads YSLEER. The CDR3 protein is CASSGQGINSPLHF. CDR3 nucleotide sequence: TGCGCCAGCAGCGGACAGGGGATTAATTCACCCCTCCACTTT.

V gene TRBV9 combines with J gene TRBJ2-7; 8 nucleotides agree with TRBD2. The CDR3 runs to 14 residues. Unmatched junction bases numbered 6, after V lost 0 bases and J lost 7 bases. Germline-derived CDR1 and CDR2 are SGDLS and YYNGEE. The chain's CDR3 is CASSVAPGGGEQYF. In nucleotides, the CDR3 is TGTGCCAGCAGCGTAGCCCCCGGGGGGGGAGAGCAGTACTTC.

The chain combines TRBV11-1 with TRBJ1-1; D is uncertain. The length of the CDR3 is 13 residues. Germline V lookup: CDR1 SGHAT, CDR2 FQDESV (reference sequence). The V end lost 4 bases, the J end lost 1 base, and 7 bases lay between the germline ends. The CDR3 DNA reads TGTGCCAGCAGCTCGAGCGGGAACACTGAAGCTTTCTTT. Translating gives CASSSSGNTEAFF.

V gene TRBV19 combines with J gene TRBJ2-5; no definite D call. Germline V lookup: CDR1 LNHDA, CDR2 SQIVND (reference sequence). V lost 7 bases to trimming and J lost 4 bases, with 16 bases between them. CDR3 length: 14 residues. The CDR3 nucleotides are TGTGCCAGTAAACTGGGCGCAAAGGGAGAGACCCAGTACTTC. The encoded protein is CASKLGAKGETQYF.

The chain joins TRBV28 to TRBJ2-7; 11 bases map to TRBD1. There are 14 residues in the CDR3. With V trimmed by 7 bases and J by 7 bases, 9 bases remained unmatched. In germline, CDR1 is MDHEN, CDR2 SYDVKM. CDR3 bases: TGTGCCAGCACCGGGACAGGGGGATCTGGGGAGCAGTACTTC. Its protein is CASTGTGGSGEQYF.

The table lists this clone with a few counts. The chain has TRBV11-2 and TRBJ2-7; D possibly corresponds to TRBD1 (5 bases). Germline V gives CDR1 SGHAT, CDR2 FQNNGV. V lost 2 bases and J 6 bases, leaving 11 bases between the germline ends. The CDR3 runs 13 residues. Written as DNA, the CDR3 is TGTGCCAGCAGCTTAAACAGGCCCGGCGAGCAGTACTTC. Translation gives CASSLNRPGEQYF. The whole variable domain, remainder taken from reference TRBV11-2 and TRBJ2-7, is EAGVAQSPRYKIIEKRQSVAFWCNPISGHATLYWYQQILGQGPKLLIQFQNNGVVDDSQLPKDRFSAERLKGVDSTLKIQPAKLEDSAVYLCASSLNRPGEQYFGPGTRLTVT.

DNA for the CDR3: TGTGCCAGCAGCGTAGTTGAGGGGGCGGTTGGAGATACGCAGTATTTT. This encodes CASSVVEGAVGDTQYF. This chain links TRBV9 with TRBJ2-3, with 7 bases identical to TRBD1. The trim removed 0 bases at V and 5 bases at J, leaving 9 bases unmatched. The CDR3 is made up of 16 amino acids. CDR1 is SGDLS and CDR2 is YYNGEE in the germline V gene.

This chain connects TRBV29-1 to TRBJ2-3; TRBD2 agrees at 7 bases. This CDR3 spans 14 amino acids. Looked up from germline, CDR1 is SQVTM and CDR2 is ANQGSEA. V was pared by 5 bases and J by 7 bases, with 12 bases of the junction left unmatched. The CDR3 coding sequence is TGCAGCGTTAAATCCGGACGGGGGGAAAATACGCAGTATTTT. As protein: CSVKSGRGENTQYF.

The gene calls are TRBV28 and TRBJ1-1; the D gene is possibly TRBD1 (5 bases). V was shortened by 6 bases and J by 5 bases, with 10 bases between the two germline ends. The CDR3 runs to 12 residues. The V gene's germline CDR1 is MDHEN and CDR2 SYDVKM. The CDR3 reads CASRFGGTEAFF. CDR3 nucleotides: TGTGCCAGCAGGTTCGGGGGAACTGAAGCTTTCTTT.

V gene TRBV7-3 combines with J gene TRBJ2-3, with 7 bases matching TRBD2. The CDR3 is 14 amino acids. Germline V gene sequence: CDR1 SGHTA, CDR2 FQGTGA. Trimming at V came to 4 bases and at J to 3 bases, leaving 4 bases not matched to a gene. DNA for the CDR3: TGTGCCAGCAGCTACCTCGGGAGGACAGATACGCAGTATTTT. The encoded protein is CASSYLGRTDTQYF.

The V call is TRBV4-3, the J call TRBJ1-6; D unresolved. V was clipped by 1 base and J by 0 bases, with 7 bases between them. Germline V gene sequence: CDR1 LGHNA, CDR2 YSLEER. The CDR3 has 16 amino acids. The CDR3: CASSQALGSYNSPLHF. The CDR3 DNA reads as TGCGCCAGCAGCCAAGCGCTGGGCTCCTATAATTCACCCCTCCACTTT.

This clone was recorded once. V gene TRBV19 combines with J gene TRBJ1-5; possibly TRBD1 for D (5 bases). This CDR3 region has 15 residues. In germline, CDR1 is LNHDA, CDR2 SQIVND (reference sequence). V shed 3 bases and J shed 5 bases, with 14 bases lying between them. Here the CDR3 reads CASSIGAGGDQPQHF. Written as DNA, the CDR3 is TGTGCCAGTAGTATTGGGGCGGGGGGAGATCAGCCCCAGCATTTT.

The chain employs TRBV28 and TRBJ1-2; D is perhaps TRBD1 (5 bases). This CDR3 is 14 amino acids long. V lost 7 bases, J lost 4 bases, and 16 bases lay in between. Germline V gene lookup returns CDR1 MDHEN and CDR2 SYDVKM. CDR3 region: CASKRGEWSYGYTF. In nucleotides, the CDR3 is TGTGCCAGCAAGAGGGGCGAGTGGAGCTATGGCTACACCTTC.

The chain recombines TRBV29-1 with TRBJ1-1; 8 bases agree with TRBD1. Trimming cost V 2 bases and J 5 bases; bases outside gene matches: 4. In germline, CDR1 is SQVTM, CDR2 ANQGSEA. This CDR3 spans 13 amino acids. CDR3 loop: CSVELRQGTEAFF. For the CDR3, the DNA is TGCAGCGTTGAATTGAGACAGGGGACTGAAGCTTTCTTT.

This rearrangement joins TRBV10-3 to TRBJ1-2; TRBD1 might be the D (6 bases). With 5 bases removed from V and 5 bases from J, the gap between germline ends came to 18 bases. Germline loops: CDR1 ENHRY, CDR2 SYGVKD. This CDR3 comprises 15 residues. CDR3 protein: CAISPTGTSPYGYTF. The CDR3 DNA is TGTGCCATCAGTCCTACAGGGACCAGTCCTTATGGCTACACCTTC.

V and J are TRBV19 and TRBJ2-1; D is possibly TRBD2 (5 bases). CDR1 LNHDA and CDR2 SQIVND come from the germline V gene (reference sequence). The germline V and J ends were trimmed by 4 bases and 7 bases, with 14 bases remaining between them. The CDR3 spans 14 residues. The CDR3 DNA reads as TGTGCCAGTAGTAGCAAAGCGGCCAATAATGAGCAGTTCTTC. Translating gives CASSSKAANNEQFF.

The chain has TRBV11-3 and TRBJ2-5; TRBD2 matches at 10 bases. The CDR3 spans 16 residues. Per the germline V gene, CDR1 is SGHNT and CDR2 is YENEEA. Trimming took 5 bases from V and 5 from J; bases not matched to a gene: 11. The CDR3 protein is CASSISAGGGDETQYF. CDR3 bases: TGTGCCAGCAGCATCTCAGCGGGAGGGGGCGATGAGACCCAGTACTTC.

V gene TRBV5-1 combines with J gene TRBJ2-2; TRBD1 agrees at 9 bases. V dropped 0 bases and J dropped 3; count of bases not matched to a gene: 3. The CDR3 length is 16 residues. Germline CDR1 is SGHRS and CDR2 is YFSETQ. The CDR3 coding sequence is TGCGCCAGCAGCTTGGTACAGGGGGCGGACACCGGGGAGCTGTTTTTT. Translating it yields CASSLVQGADTGELFF.

V is TRBV4-3 and J is TRBJ1-2, with 7 nucleotides matching TRBD1. The CDR3 is 18 amino acids. Trimming took 0 bases from V and 4 from J; bases not matched to a gene: 14. Germline lookup yields CDR1 LGHNA and CDR2 YSLEER. The CDR3 protein is CASSQDLSRGGATYGYTF. The CDR3, as DNA: TGCGCCAGCAGCCAAGATCTATCTAGAGGGGGCGCGACCTATGGCTACACCTTC.

The chain employs TRBV7-2 and TRBJ1-6; TRBD1 agrees at 8 bases. Germline V lookup: CDR1 SGHTA, CDR2 FQGNSA. CDR3 length: 15 residues. V was clipped by 3 bases and J by 9 bases; unmatched bases: 7. The CDR3 DNA is TGTGCCAGCAGCTTGGTAGACAGGGGCGTTTCACCCCTCCACTTT. Protein: CASSLVDRGVSPLHF.